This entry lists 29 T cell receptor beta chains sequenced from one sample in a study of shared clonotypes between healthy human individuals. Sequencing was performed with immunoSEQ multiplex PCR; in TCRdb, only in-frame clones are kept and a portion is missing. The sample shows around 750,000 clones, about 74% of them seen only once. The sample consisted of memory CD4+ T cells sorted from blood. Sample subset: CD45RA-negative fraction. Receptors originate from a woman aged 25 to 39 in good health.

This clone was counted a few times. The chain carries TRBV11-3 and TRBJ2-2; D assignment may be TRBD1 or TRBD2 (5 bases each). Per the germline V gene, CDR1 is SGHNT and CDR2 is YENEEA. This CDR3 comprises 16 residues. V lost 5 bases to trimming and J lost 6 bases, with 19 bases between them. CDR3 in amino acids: CASSPPGALSAGELFF. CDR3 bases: TGTGCCAGCAGCCCCCCCGGGGCTCTTAGCGCCGGGGAGCTGTTTTTT.

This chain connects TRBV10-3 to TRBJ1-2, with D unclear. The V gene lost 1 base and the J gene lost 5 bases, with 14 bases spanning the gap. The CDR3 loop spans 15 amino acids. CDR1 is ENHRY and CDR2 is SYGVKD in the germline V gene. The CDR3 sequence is CAISELAQSSYGYTF. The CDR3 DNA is TGTGCCATCAGTGAGTTAGCACAGAGCAGTTATGGCTACACCTTC.

This chain's CDR3 is CASSSITGTSGRTDTQYF. The CDR3 DNA is TGTGCCAGCAGTTCCATAACCGGGACTAGCGGTCGCACAGATACGCAGTATTTT. The rearrangement uses TRBV28 and TRBJ2-3, with 11 nucleotides matching TRBD2. J was trimmed by 1 base and V by 4 bases; bases with no gene match: 10. This CDR3 is built from 18 residues. Germline lookup yields CDR1 MDHEN and CDR2 SYDVKM.

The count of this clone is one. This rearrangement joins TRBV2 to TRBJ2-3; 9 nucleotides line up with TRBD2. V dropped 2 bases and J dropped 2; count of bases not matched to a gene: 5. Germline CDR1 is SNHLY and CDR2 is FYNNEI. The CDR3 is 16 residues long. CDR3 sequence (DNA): TGTGCCAGCAGTGAACAAGCGGGAGGTACCACAGATACGCAGTATTTT. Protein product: CASSEQAGGTTDTQYF.

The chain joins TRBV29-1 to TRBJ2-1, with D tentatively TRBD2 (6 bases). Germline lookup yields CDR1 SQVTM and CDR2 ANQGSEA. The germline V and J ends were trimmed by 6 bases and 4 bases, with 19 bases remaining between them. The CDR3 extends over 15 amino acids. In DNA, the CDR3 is TGCAGCGTGGAGGGATGGCAGCGGGCATACAATGAGCAGTTCTTC. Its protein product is CSVEGWQRAYNEQFF.

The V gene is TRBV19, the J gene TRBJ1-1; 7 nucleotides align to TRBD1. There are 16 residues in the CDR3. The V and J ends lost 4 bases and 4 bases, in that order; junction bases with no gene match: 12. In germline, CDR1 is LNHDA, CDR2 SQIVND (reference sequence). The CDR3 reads CASSKGAGAGITEAFF. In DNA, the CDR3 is TGTGCCAGTAGTAAGGGGGCAGGAGCGGGTATCACTGAAGCTTTCTTT.

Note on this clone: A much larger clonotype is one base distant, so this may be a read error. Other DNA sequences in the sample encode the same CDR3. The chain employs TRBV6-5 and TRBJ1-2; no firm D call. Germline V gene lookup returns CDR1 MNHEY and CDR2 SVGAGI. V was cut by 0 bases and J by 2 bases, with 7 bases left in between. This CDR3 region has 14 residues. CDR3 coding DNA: TGTGCCAGCAGTTACTCTCACGGGAACTATGGCTACACCTTC. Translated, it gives CASSYSHGNYGYTF.

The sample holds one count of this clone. Here the CDR3 reads CASSMQPGLAGSVYEQYF. DNA for the CDR3: TGTGCCAGTAGTATGCAGCCGGGACTAGCGGGAAGTGTATACGAGCAGTACTTC. This sequence joins TRBV19 and TRBJ2-7; 13 bases are shared with TRBD2. V lost 3 bases, J lost 4 bases, and 12 bases stayed unmatched. Germline V gene lookup returns CDR1 LNHDA and CDR2 SQIVND (reference sequence). The CDR3 sequence is 18 residues long. The full variable domain, rest sourced from reference TRBV19 and TRBJ2-7, is DGGITQSPKYLFRKEGQNVTLSCEQNLNHDAMYWYRQDPGQGLRLIYYSQIVNDFQKGDIAEGYSVSREKKESFPLTVTSAQKNPTAFYLCASSMQPGLAGSVYEQYFGPGTRLTVT.

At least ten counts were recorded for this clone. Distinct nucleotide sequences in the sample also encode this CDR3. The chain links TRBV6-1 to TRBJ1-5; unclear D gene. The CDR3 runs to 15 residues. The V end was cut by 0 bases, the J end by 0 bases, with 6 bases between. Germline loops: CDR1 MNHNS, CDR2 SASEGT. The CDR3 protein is CASSEATVSNQPQHF. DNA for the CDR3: TGTGCCAGCAGTGAAGCCACAGTTAGCAATCAGCCCCAGCATTTT.

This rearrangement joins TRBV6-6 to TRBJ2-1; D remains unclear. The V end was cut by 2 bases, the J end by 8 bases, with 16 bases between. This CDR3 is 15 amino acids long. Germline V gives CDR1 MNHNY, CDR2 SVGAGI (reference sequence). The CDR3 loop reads CASSYKRPLGHEQFF. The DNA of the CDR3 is TGTGCCAGCAGTTACAAGCGACCCTTAGGGCATGAGCAGTTCTTC.

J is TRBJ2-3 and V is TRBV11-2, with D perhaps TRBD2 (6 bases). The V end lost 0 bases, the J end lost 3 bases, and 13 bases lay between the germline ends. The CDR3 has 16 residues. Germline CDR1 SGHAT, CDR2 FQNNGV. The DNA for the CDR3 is TGTGCCAGCAGCTTAGAACCTAGCGCCGCGACAGATACGCAGTATTTT. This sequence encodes CASSLEPSAATDTQYF.

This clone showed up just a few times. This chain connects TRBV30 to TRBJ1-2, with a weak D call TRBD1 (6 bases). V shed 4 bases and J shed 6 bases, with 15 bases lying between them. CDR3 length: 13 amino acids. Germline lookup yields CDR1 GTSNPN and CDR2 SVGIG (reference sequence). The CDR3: CAWISGGQNGYTF. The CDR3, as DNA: TGTGCCTGGATCTCGGGAGGACAGAATGGCTACACCTTC.

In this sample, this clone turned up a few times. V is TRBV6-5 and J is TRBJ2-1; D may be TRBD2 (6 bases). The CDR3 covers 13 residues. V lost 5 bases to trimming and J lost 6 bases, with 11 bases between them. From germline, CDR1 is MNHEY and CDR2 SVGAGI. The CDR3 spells CASSGGPLNEQFF. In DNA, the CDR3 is TGTGCCAGCAGTGGAGGGCCCCTCAATGAGCAGTTCTTC.

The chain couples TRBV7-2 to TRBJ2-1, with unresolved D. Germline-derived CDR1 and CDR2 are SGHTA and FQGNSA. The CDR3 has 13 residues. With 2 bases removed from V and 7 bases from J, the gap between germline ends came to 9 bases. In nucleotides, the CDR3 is TGTGCCAGCAGCTTAACAGTGCAAAATGAGCAGTTCTTC. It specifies CASSLTVQNEQFF.

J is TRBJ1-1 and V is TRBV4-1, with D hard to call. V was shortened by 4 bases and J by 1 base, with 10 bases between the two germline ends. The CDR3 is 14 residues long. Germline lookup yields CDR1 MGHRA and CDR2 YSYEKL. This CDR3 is CASSRRQENTEAFF. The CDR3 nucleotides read TGCGCCAGCAGCCGTCGGCAGGAGAACACTGAAGCTTTCTTT.

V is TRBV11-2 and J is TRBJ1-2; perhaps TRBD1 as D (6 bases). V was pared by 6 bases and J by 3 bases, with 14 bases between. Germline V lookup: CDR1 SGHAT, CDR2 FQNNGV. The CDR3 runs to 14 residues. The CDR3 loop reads CASRPRGGYYGYTF. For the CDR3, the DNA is TGTGCCAGCAGACCGAGGGGGGGGTACTATGGCTACACCTTC. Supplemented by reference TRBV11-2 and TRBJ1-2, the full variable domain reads EAGVAQSPRYKIIEKRQSVAFWCNPISGHATLYWYQQILGQGPKLLIQFQNNGVVDDSQLPKDRFSAERLKGVDSTLKIQPAKLEDSAVYLCASRPRGGYYGYTFGSGTRLTVV.

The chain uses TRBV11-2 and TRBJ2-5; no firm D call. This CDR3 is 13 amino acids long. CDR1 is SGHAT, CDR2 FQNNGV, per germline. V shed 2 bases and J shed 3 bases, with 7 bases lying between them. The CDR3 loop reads CASSLYSEETQYF. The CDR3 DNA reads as TGTGCCAGCAGCTTATATTCGGAAGAGACCCAGTACTTC.

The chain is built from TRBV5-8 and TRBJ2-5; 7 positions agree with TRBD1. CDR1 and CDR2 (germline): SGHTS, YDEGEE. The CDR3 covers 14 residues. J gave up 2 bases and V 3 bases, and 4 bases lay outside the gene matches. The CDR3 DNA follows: TGTGCCAGCAGCTCGGGACAGCCACAAGAGACCCAGTACTTC. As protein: CASSSGQPQETQYF.

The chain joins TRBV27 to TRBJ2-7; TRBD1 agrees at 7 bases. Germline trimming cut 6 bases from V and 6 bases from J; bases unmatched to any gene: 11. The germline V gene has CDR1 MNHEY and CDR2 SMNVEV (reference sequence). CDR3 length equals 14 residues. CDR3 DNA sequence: TGTGCCAGCAGAGGTCGAGACAGGGCCTCCGAGCAGTACTTC. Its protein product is CASRGRDRASEQYF.

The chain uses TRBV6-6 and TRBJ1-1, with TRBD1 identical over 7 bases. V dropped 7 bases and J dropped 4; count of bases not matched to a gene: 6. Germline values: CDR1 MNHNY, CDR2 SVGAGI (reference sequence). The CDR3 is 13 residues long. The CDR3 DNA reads TGTGCCAGCATCCCAGGGGGGGCCACTGAAGCTTTCTTT. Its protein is CASIPGGATEAFF.

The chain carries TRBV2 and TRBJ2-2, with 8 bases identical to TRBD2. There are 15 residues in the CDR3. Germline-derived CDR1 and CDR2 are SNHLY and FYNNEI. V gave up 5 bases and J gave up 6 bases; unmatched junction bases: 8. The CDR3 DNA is TGTGCCAGCAGTCCAGGACTAGCCGGGGCCGGGGAGCTGTTTTTT. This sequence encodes CASSPGLAGAGELFF.

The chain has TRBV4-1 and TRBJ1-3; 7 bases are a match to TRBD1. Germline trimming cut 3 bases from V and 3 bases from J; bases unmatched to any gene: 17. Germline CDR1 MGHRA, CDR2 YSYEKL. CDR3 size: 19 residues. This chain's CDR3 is CASSQAQGIEGLVGNTIYF. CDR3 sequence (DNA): TGCGCCAGCAGCCAGGCACAGGGGATTGAGGGTCTCGTTGGAAACACCATATATTTT.

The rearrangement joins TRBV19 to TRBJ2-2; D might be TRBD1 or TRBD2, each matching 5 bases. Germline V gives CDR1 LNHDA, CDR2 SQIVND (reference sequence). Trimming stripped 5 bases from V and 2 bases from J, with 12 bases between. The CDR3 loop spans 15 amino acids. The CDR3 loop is CASSPGTTNTGELFF. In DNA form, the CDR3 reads TGTGCCAGTAGTCCCGGGACCACCAACACCGGGGAGCTGTTTTTT. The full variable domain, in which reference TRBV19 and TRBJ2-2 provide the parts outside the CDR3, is DGGITQSPKYLFRKEGQNVTLSCEQNLNHDAMYWYRQDPGQGLRLIYYSQIVNDFQKGDIAEGYSVSREKKESFPLTVTSAQKNPTAFYLCASSPGTTNTGELFFGEGSRLTVL.

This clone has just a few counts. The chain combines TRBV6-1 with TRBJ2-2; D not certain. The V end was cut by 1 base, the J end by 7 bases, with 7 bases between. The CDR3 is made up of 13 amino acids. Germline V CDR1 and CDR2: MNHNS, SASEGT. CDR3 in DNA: TGTGCCAGCAGTGAAGGACGGAGCGGGGAGCTGTTTTTT. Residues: CASSEGRSGELFF.

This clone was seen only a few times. The chain's CDR3 is CASSSSGIPSGNTIYF. DNA of the CDR3: TGCGCCAGCAGCTCGTCCGGCATTCCCTCTGGAAACACCATATATTTT. V gene TRBV5-1 combines with J gene TRBJ1-3, with D unclear. V lost 3 bases and J lost 0, with 13 bases in between. CDR1 SGHRS and CDR2 YFSETQ come from the germline V gene. CDR3 length: 16 amino acids.

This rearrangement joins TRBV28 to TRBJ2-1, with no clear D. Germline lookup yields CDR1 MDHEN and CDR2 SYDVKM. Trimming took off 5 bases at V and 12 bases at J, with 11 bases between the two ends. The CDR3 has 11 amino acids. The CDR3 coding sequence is TGTGCCAGCAGTACGTCAGAATCGCAGTTCTTC. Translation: CASSTSESQFF.

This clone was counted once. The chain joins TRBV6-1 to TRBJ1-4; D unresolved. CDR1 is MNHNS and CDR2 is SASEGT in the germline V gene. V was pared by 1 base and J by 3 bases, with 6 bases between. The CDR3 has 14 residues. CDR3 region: CASSEGVANEKLFF. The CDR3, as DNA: TGTGCCAGCAGTGAAGGAGTGGCTAATGAAAAACTGTTTTTT.

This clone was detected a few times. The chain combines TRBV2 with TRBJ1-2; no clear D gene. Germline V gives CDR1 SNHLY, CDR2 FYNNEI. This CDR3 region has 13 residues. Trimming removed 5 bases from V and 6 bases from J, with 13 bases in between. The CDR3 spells CASSPGRGNGYTF. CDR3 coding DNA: TGTGCCAGCAGTCCTGGACGGGGAAATGGCTACACCTTC.

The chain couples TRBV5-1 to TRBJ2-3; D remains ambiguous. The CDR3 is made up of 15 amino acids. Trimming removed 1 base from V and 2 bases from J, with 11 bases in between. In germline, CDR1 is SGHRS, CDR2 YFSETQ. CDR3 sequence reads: CASSLTGGPTDTQYF. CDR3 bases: TGCGCCAGCAGCTTGACTGGCGGACCCACAGATACGCAGTATTTT.